This is a list of T cell receptor beta chains from one sample in a study of control samples from healthy donors and cancer patients. Produced via immunoSEQ multiplex PCR; TCRdb's table is partial and in-frame only. The table has about 180,000 clones, approximately 94% seen once. Sequencing used blood. All receptors come from a young man in good health. Both conserved end residues are part of each CDR3. A D gene is named only where the DNA matches it firmly.

v_gene: TRBV10-3
j_gene: TRBJ2-3
d_gene: TRBD2
CDR3nt: TGTGCCATCAGGGGGACTAGCGGGAGTACAGATACGCAGTATTTT
CDR3aa: CAIRGTSGSTDTQYF

v_gene: TRBV6-6
j_gene: TRBJ1-1
d_gene: NA
CDR3nt: TGTGCCAGCAGTTACTCGAGGGGTAACACTGAAGCTTTCTTT
CDR3aa: CASSYSRGNTEAFF

v_gene: TRBV5-4
j_gene: TRBJ2-3
d_gene: NA
CDR3nt: TGTGCCAGTGGGAAAGGGGCCCCCACAGATACGCAGTATTTT
CDR3aa: CASGKGAPTDTQYF

v_gene: TRBV6-1
j_gene: TRBJ1-2
d_gene: NA
CDR3nt: TGTGCCAGCAGTGAAGCTGGCAGGGGCTATGGCTACACCTTC
CDR3aa: CASSEAGRGYGYTF

v_gene: TRBV30
j_gene: TRBJ2-3
d_gene: NA
CDR3nt: TGTGCCTGGAGTGGGGGGGCAGGCACAGATACGCAGTATTTT
CDR3aa: CAWSGGAGTDTQYF

v_gene: TRBV9
j_gene: TRBJ2-2
d_gene: NA
CDR3nt: TGTGCCAGCAGCGCGACCCGCAGGGTAATGAACACCGGGGAGCTGTTTTTT
CDR3aa: CASSATRRVMNTGELFF

v_gene: TRBV28
j_gene: TRBJ1-1
d_gene: NA
CDR3nt: TGTGCCAGCCGGCTAAGGATCGTGAACACTGAAGCTTTCTTT
CDR3aa: CASRLRIVNTEAFF

v_gene: TRBV4-3
j_gene: TRBJ2-7
d_gene: TRBD2
CDR3nt: TGCGCCAGCAGCCAAGATAGGACTAGCGGGGGCCTCGAGCAGTACTTC
CDR3aa: CASSQDRTSGGLEQYF

v_gene: TRBV4-2
j_gene: TRBJ2-7
d_gene: TRBD2
CDR3nt: TGTGCCAGCAGCCAAGATAGTGGGAGGGAGTACTTC
CDR3aa: CASSQDSGREYF

v_gene: TRBV6-5
j_gene: TRBJ2-7
d_gene: TRBD1
CDR3nt: TGTGCCAGCAGTTACACTTTCTCGGCCAGGGGGAACGAGCAGTACTTC
CDR3aa: CASSYTFSARGNEQYF

v_gene: TRBV2
j_gene: TRBJ1-3
d_gene: NA
CDR3nt: TGTGCCAGCATCTCGAAGGTGGCGGAATCCTATTATAGCTCTGGAAACACCATATATTTT
CDR3aa: CASISKVAESYYSSGNTIYF

v_gene: TRBV2
j_gene: TRBJ2-7
d_gene: NA
CDR3nt: TGTGCCAGCAGTGAAAAAAACGAGCAGTACTTC
CDR3aa: CASSEKNEQYF

v_gene: TRBV10-2
j_gene: TRBJ2-2
d_gene: NA
CDR3nt: TGCGCCAGCGGTCGGGCAACAGGCCGGACCGGGGAGCTGTTTTTT
CDR3aa: CASGRATGRTGELFF